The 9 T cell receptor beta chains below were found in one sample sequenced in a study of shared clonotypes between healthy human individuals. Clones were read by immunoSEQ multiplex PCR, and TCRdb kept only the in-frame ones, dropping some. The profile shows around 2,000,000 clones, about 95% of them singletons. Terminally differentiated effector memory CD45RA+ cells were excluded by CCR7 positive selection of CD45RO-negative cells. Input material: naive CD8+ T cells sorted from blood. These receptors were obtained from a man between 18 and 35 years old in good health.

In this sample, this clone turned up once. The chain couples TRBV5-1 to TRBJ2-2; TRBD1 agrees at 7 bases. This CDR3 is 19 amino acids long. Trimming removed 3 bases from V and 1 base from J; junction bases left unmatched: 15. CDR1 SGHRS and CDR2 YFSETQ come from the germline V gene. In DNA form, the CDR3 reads TGCGCCAGCAGCTGGGACCGGGACAGTACCCTAGAGAACACCGGGGAGCTGTTTTTT. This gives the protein CASSWDRDSTLENTGELFF.

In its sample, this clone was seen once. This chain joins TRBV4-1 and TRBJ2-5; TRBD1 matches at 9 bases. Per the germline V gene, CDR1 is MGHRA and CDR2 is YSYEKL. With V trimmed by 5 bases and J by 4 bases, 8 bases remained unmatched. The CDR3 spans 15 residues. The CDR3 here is CASSSAEGQGETQYF. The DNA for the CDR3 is TGCGCCAGCAGCTCCGCGGAGGGACAGGGAGAGACCCAGTACTTC.

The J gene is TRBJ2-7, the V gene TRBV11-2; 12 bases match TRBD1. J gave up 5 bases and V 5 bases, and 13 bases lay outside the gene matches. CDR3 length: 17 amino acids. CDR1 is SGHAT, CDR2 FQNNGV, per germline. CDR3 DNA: TGTGCCAGCAGCCACACCAATCCGGGACAGGGGGCTAACGAGCAGTACTTC. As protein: CASSHTNPGQGANEQYF.

The CDR3 loop reads CASSSLGPGLADTQYF. The DNA for the CDR3 is TGTGCCAGCAGCTCTCTTGGCCCGGGCCTCGCAGATACGCAGTATTTT. This chain joins TRBV5-6 and TRBJ2-3; D gene uncertain. In germline, CDR1 is SGHDT, CDR2 YYEEEE. The CDR3 is 16 residues long. V lost 3 bases and J 4 bases, leaving 18 bases between the germline ends.

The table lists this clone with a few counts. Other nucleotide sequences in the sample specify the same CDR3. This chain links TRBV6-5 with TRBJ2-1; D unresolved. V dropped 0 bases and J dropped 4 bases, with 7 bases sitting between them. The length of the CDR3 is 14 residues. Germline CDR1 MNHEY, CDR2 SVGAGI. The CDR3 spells CASSYSERYNEQFF. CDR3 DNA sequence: TGTGCCAGCAGTTACTCGGAGAGGTACAATGAGCAGTTCTTC.

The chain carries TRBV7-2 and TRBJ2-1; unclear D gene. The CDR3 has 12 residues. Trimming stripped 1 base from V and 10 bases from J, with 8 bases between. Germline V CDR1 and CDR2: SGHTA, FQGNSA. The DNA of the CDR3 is TGTGCCAGCAGCTTAGAAGGGCAGGAGCAGTTCTTC. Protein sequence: CASSLEGQEQFF.

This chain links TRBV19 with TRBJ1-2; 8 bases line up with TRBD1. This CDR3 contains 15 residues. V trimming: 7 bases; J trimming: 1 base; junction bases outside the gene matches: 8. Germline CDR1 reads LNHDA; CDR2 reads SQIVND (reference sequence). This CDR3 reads CASTPDRGFNYGYTF. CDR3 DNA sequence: TGTGCCAGTACCCCTGACAGGGGATTTAACTATGGCTACACCTTC. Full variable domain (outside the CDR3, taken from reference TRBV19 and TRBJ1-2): DGGITQSPKYLFRKEGQNVTLSCEQNLNHDAMYWYRQDPGQGLRLIYYSQIVNDFQKGDIAEGYSVSREKKESFPLTVTSAQKNPTAFYLCASTPDRGFNYGYTFGSGTRLTVV.

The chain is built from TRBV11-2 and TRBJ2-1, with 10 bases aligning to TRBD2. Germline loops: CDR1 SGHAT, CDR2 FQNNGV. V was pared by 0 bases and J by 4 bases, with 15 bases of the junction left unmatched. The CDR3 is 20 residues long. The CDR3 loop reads CASSLEFLIAGGREYNEQFF. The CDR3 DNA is TGTGCCAGCAGCTTAGAATTTCTGATAGCGGGGGGCCGTGAATACAATGAGCAGTTCTTC.

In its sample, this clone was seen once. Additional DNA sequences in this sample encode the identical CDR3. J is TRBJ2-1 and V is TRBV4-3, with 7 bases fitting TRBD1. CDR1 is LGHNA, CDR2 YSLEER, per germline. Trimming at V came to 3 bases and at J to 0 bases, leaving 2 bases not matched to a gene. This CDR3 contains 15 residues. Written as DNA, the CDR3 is TGCGCCAGCAGCCAGGACAGGAGCTCCTACAATGAGCAGTTCTTC. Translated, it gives CASSQDRSSYNEQFF.